Shown below are 3 T cell receptor beta chains from a single sample sequenced in a study of T cells in Graves' hyperthyroidism and ophthalmopathy. It was RNA transcripts that yielded the amplified TCR beta CDR3 regions. First-round RT-PCR with HTBI primers amplified the TCR CDR3 region. One entry per CDR3 protein results from TCRdb running MiXCR on the multiplex PCR reads. The repertoire consists of hundreds of thousands of distinct CDR3 sequences, with 35% occurring once and the leading ten covering around 29%. The sequenced sample was blood. The receptors here all came from a middle-aged woman with Graves' hyperthyroidism.

This clonotype showed up many times. The J gene is TRBJ1-6, the V gene TRBV7-8, with no clear D. V lost 4 bases and J 10 bases, leaving 20 bases between the germline ends. Germline lookup yields CDR1 SGHVS and CDR2 FQNEAQ. The CDR3 has 16 amino acids. The CDR3 nucleotides read TGTGCCAGCAGCTCACCAGGTGGGGAATTCGGATCACCCCTCCACTTT. It encodes CASSSPGGEFGSPLHF. The complete variable domain, with remaining parts taken from reference TRBV7-8 and TRBJ1-6, reads GAGVSQSPRYKVAKRGQDVALRCDPISGHVSLFWYQQALGQGPEFLTYFQNEAQLDKSGLPSDRFFAERPEGSVSTLKIQRTQQEDSAVYLCASSSPGGEFGSPLHFGNGTRLTVT.

The chain links TRBV19 to TRBJ2-7; no reliable D call. Germline lookup yields CDR1 LNHDA and CDR2 SQIVND (reference sequence). There are 16 residues in the CDR3. Trimming took 1 base from V and 3 from J, leaving 16 bases between them. The DNA of the CDR3 is TGTGCCAGTAGTATAGGTCTCCAGGCCTTGGACTACGAGCAGTACTTC. This codes for CASSIGLQALDYEQYF. Together with reference TRBV19 and TRBJ2-7, the CDR3 gives the full variable domain: DGGITQSPKYLFRKEGQNVTLSCEQNLNHDAMYWYRQDPGQGLRLIYYSQIVNDFQKGDIAEGYSVSREKKESFPLTVTSAQKNPTAFYLCASSIGLQALDYEQYFGPGTRLTVT.

The V and J genes are TRBV12-3 or TRBV12-4 and TRBJ1-5, with D tentatively TRBD1 (5 bases). The CDR3 runs to 13 residues. V lost 5 bases and J lost 5, with 10 bases in between. The CDR3 loop reads CASSAGGYQPQHF. In DNA, the CDR3 is TGTGCCAGCAGTGCGGGGGGTTATCAGCCCCAGCATTTT.